These 24 T cell receptor beta chains originate from one sample sequenced in a study of T cell repertoires in cytomegalovirus infection. Their target antigens are unknown. MiXCR, run by TCRdb on the reads, gives a single entry per CDR3 protein. The table shows roughly 200,000 distinct CDR3 sequences, with less than 50% occurring only once. The source was CD8+ T cells from cultured PBMCs, collected from culture after CMV antigen stimulation. These TCRs come from a human donor in good health (CMV status not recorded). Some clones in this sample may be carry-over from other donors' samples.

The V and J genes are TRBV14 and TRBJ1-1; tentative D call: TRBD1 (5 bases). Germline V lookup: CDR1 SGHDN, CDR2 FVKESK. This CDR3 region has 14 residues. Trimming stripped 4 bases from V and 4 bases from J, with 13 bases between. The chain's CDR3 is CASSRADSFTEAFF. The CDR3 DNA follows: TGTGCCAGCAGCCGTGCTGACAGCTTCACTGAAGCTTTCTTT.

This clonotype was detected a few times. The chain links TRBV7-6 to TRBJ2-4, with a possible D match to TRBD2 (5 bases). Germline V gives CDR1 SGHVS, CDR2 FNYEAQ. V lost 8 bases and J lost 2, with 25 bases in between. CDR3 length: 18 residues. The CDR3 spells CASSGWGRAPGTKNIQYF. CDR3 coding DNA: TGTGCCAGCTCCGGATGGGGTAGGGCCCCGGGGACCAAAAACATTCAGTACTTC.

This clonotype was seen more than once but under ten times. J is TRBJ1-2 and V is TRBV28, with 7 bases aligning to TRBD1. Germline loops: CDR1 MDHEN, CDR2 SYDVKM. The trim removed 5 bases at V and 8 bases at J, leaving 11 bases unmatched. The CDR3 sequence is 14 residues long. For the CDR3, the DNA is TGTGCCAGCAGTCCAGGGGGAGCCCCTGAGGGCTACACCTTC. This codes for CASSPGGAPEGYTF.

The chain uses TRBV10-3 and TRBJ2-5, with D perhaps assigned TRBD1 or TRBD2 (6 bases each). In germline, CDR1 is ENHRY, CDR2 SYGVKD. Trimming took off 0 bases at V and 2 bases at J, with 19 bases between the two ends. The CDR3 totals 18 residues. The CDR3 loop reads CAISESRVGGGGQETQYF. The CDR3 DNA reads TGTGCCATCAGTGAGTCGAGAGTCGGTGGAGGGGGGCAAGAGACCCAGTACTTC.

The rearrangement uses TRBV7-6 and TRBJ1-1; D not resolved. The CDR3 is 14 residues long. V was pared by 1 base and J by 1 base, with 7 bases between. CDR1 SGHVS and CDR2 FNYEAQ come from the germline V gene. Here the CDR3 reads CASSLGGRNTEAFF. As DNA, the CDR3 is TGTGCCAGCAGCTTAGGCGGCAGGAACACTGAAGCTTTCTTT. The variable domain in full, completed from reference TRBV7-6 and TRBJ1-1, reads GAGVSQSPRYKVTKRGQDVALRCDPISGHVSLYWYRQALGQGPEFLTYFNYEAQQDKSGLPNDRFSAERPEGSISTLTIQRTEQRDSAMYRCASSLGGRNTEAFFGQGTRLTVV.

This rearrangement joins TRBV29-1 to TRBJ2-1; the match to TRBD2 covers 9 bases. V trimming: 5 bases; J trimming: 8 bases; junction bases outside the gene matches: 10. Germline CDR1 SQVTM, CDR2 ANQGSEA. CDR3 length equals 14 residues. The chain's CDR3 is CSVRRSGGGDEQFF. CDR3 DNA: TGCAGCGTTCGCCGTAGCGGGGGCGGGGATGAGCAGTTCTTC.

This chain's CDR3 is CASSYPQLPSTGNEQFF. In DNA, the CDR3 is TGTGCCAGCAGCTACCCCCAGCTCCCCTCAACCGGTAATGAGCAGTTCTTC. This sequence joins TRBV7-6 and TRBJ2-1; D is unclear. This CDR3 has 17 residues. Per the germline V gene, CDR1 is SGHVS and CDR2 is FNYEAQ. V was cut by 4 bases and J by 7 bases, with 23 bases left in between.

The rearrangement joins TRBV7-6 to TRBJ2-1; D is undetermined. Germline V gene sequence: CDR1 SGHVS, CDR2 FNYEAQ. This CDR3 comprises 16 residues. The germline V and J ends were trimmed by 1 base and 2 bases, with 12 bases remaining between them. CDR3 protein: CASSLDHRLTYNEQFF. The CDR3 DNA follows: TGTGCCAGCAGCTTAGATCACCGACTGACCTACAATGAGCAGTTCTTC.

V is TRBV27 and J is TRBJ2-5; 12 nucleotides line up with TRBD2. Trimming cost V 7 bases and J 5 bases; bases outside gene matches: 5. The CDR3 covers 14 residues. Germline assignment: CDR1 MNHEY and CDR2 SMNVEV (reference sequence). DNA of the CDR3: TGTGCCAGCACTAGCGGGGGGGCCGAGGAGACCCAGTACTTC. Protein sequence: CASTSGGAEETQYF.

V usage is TRBV2 and J usage is TRBJ2-7; D could derive from TRBD1 or TRBD2 (5 bases each). V lost 11 bases and J 5 bases, leaving 16 bases between the germline ends. The CDR3 has 12 residues. Per the germline V gene, CDR1 is SNHLY and CDR2 is FYNNEI. CDR3 sequence: CASRGRVHEQYF. Here the CDR3 DNA reads TGTGCCTCGAGGGGCAGGGTCCACGAGCAGTACTTC.

This clonotype has more than one count but fewer than ten. This chain uses TRBV7-8 with TRBJ2-1; 7 bases agree with TRBD2. The CDR3 covers 15 residues. The J segment lost 3 bases and the V segment lost 7 bases, leaving 9 bases of the junction unmatched. Germline CDR1 SGHVS, CDR2 FQNEAQ. This chain's CDR3 is CASTKRGELYNEQFF. The CDR3 coding sequence is TGTGCCAGCACTAAGCGGGGAGAACTCTACAATGAGCAGTTCTTC.

This clonotype was recorded a few times. The germline gene is not matched at one end of the junction; a read error may be the cause. This chain joins TRBV6-6 and TRBJ1-2, with TRBD1 matching 7 bases. CDR1 MNHNY and CDR2 SVGAGI come from the germline V gene (reference sequence). The CDR3 is made up of 13 amino acids. The CDR3 DNA sequence: TGTGCCAGCAGTTACCTCGCTAACCGGGACAGATTCTTC. It encodes CASSYLANRDRFF.

This clonotype has more than one count but fewer than ten. V usage is TRBV7-3 and J usage is TRBJ2-1; maybe TRBD1 (6 bases). Germline V gene sequence: CDR1 SGHTA, CDR2 FQGTGA. The CDR3 is 15 residues long. V shed 1 base and J shed 7 bases, with 14 bases lying between them. This CDR3 reads CASSLMGQGLNEQFF. CDR3 bases: TGTGCCAGCAGCTTAATGGGTCAGGGGTTAAATGAGCAGTTCTTC.

This clonotype was seen just once. The chain joins TRBV27 to TRBJ1-5, with D tentatively TRBD1 (5 bases). This CDR3 comprises 12 residues. Looked up from germline, CDR1 is MNHEY and CDR2 is SMNVEV (reference sequence). Trimming removed 3 bases at V and 8 bases at J, with 8 bases between. The CDR3 DNA is TGTGCCAGCAGTTTTGGGGGAGAGCCCCAGCATTTT. Its protein is CASSFGGEPQHF.

The chain uses TRBV10-3 and TRBJ2-7, with 11 bases that match TRBD2. This CDR3 is built from 17 residues. After removal of 5 bases from V and 3 bases from J, the junction contained 12 bases not matched to a gene. CDR1 and CDR2 from the germline V gene are ENHRY and SYGVKD. The CDR3 DNA follows: TGTGCCATCAGTAAACTAGCGGGGGACATCTCAAGCTACGAGCAGTACTTC. The encoded protein is CAISKLAGDISSYEQYF.

This chain uses TRBV29-1 with TRBJ2-7, with a tentative D call TRBD2 (6 bases). Deletions cut 3 bases from V and 4 bases from J, with 7 bases between. The CDR3 has 11 amino acids. The germline gives CDR1 SQVTM, CDR2 ANQGSEA. In nucleotides, the CDR3 is TGCAGCGTTGAGGAGGGGTACGAGCAGTACTTC. It yields the protein CSVEEGYEQYF.

In nucleotides, the CDR3 is TGTGCCATCAGTGAGTCGAGCCTATACACCGGGGAGCTGTTTTTT. Translated: CAISESSLYTGELFF. The chain joins TRBV10-3 to TRBJ2-2, with D uncertain. The CDR3 covers 15 residues. CDR1 ENHRY and CDR2 SYGVKD come from the germline V gene. Trimming took off 0 bases at V and 3 bases at J, with 8 bases between the two ends.

The rearrangement uses TRBV4-2 and TRBJ2-1, with D uncertain. V was shortened by 3 bases and J by 8 bases, with 11 bases between the two germline ends. The CDR3 length is 13 residues. Germline-derived CDR1 and CDR2 are LGHNA and YNFKEQ. The CDR3: CASSQAILHEQFF. In DNA, the CDR3 is TGTGCCAGCAGCCAGGCGATTCTCCATGAGCAGTTCTTC.

The chain's CDR3 is CASSPRTGTNYGYTF. CDR3 nucleotides: TGTGCCAGCAGCCCGCGGACAGGGACTAACTATGGCTACACCTTC. The V and J genes are TRBV11-2 and TRBJ1-2; 8 bases agree with TRBD1. The J segment lost 0 bases and the V segment lost 5 bases, leaving 5 bases of the junction unmatched. The CDR3 sequence is 15 residues long. Germline CDR1 reads SGHAT; CDR2 reads FQNNGV.

This clonotype came up a few times. V is TRBV28 and J is TRBJ2-1; 10 bases map to TRBD2. This CDR3 spans 20 amino acids. Germline trimming cut 7 bases from V and 7 bases from J; bases unmatched to any gene: 25. In germline, CDR1 is MDHEN, CDR2 SYDVKM. The CDR3 bases are TGTGCCAGCATATCACTTTTTCGGGCTAGCGGGAGTAACTTGTATAATGAGCAGTTCTTC. Translated, it gives CASISLFRASGSNLYNEQFF.

V usage is TRBV12-3 or TRBV12-4 and J usage is TRBJ1-6, with 7 bases lining up with TRBD1. The CDR3 totals 19 residues. V lost 0 bases to trimming and J lost 0 bases; unmatched junction nucleotides: 8. The CDR3 nucleotides are TGTGCCAGCAGTTTAGCTATCCGGGGACAGCGCTCCTATAATTCACCCCTCCACTTT. Translated: CASSLAIRGQRSYNSPLHF.

The chain links TRBV6-1 to TRBJ1-1, with a weak D call TRBD1 (6 bases). Trimming left V 5 bases short and J 4 bases short, with 23 bases between. CDR1 is MNHNS, CDR2 SASEGT, per germline. CDR3 length: 17 amino acids. The CDR3 spells CASSYAETGPGLTEAFF. CDR3 nucleotides: TGTGCCAGCAGTTACGCTGAGACAGGTCCGGGTCTCACTGAAGCTTTCTTT.

This clonotype appeared a few times. The chain employs TRBV20-1 and TRBJ2-3, with TRBD2 matching over 9 bases. The CDR3 runs to 17 residues. Germline V gives CDR1 DFQATT, CDR2 SNEGSKA (reference sequence). The CDR3 here is CSASPGMLAGSIDTQYF. The CDR3 DNA reads TGCAGCGCCTCCCCTGGGATGCTAGCGGGAAGTATAGATACGCAGTATTTT.

This clonotype has a handful of counts. V gene TRBV27 combines with J gene TRBJ1-1; 7 bases map to TRBD1. J gave up 0 bases and V 5 bases, and 3 bases lay outside the gene matches. CDR1 and CDR2 (germline): MNHEY, SMNVEV (reference sequence). The CDR3 totals 14 residues. The CDR3, as DNA: TGTGCCAGCAGTCCGGGACAGATGAACACTGAAGCTTTCTTT. Translating it yields CASSPGQMNTEAFF.